This T cell receptor beta chain was retrieved from a study of blood T cell repertoires in COVID-19. About the research overall: Samples came from the United States, Italy and Spain, spanning acute and convalescent COVID-19.

Germline CDR1 is PRHDT and CDR2 is FYEKMQ (reference sequence). The CDR3 is 18 residues long. V shed 3 bases and J 3 bases; nucleotides not matched to a gene: 10. Sequenced by immunoSEQ multiplex PCR; TCRdb stores in-frame clones only, minus some. The profile covers about 190,000 clones, with more than 60% appearing a single time and approximately 15% taken by the ten largest. Sequenced material: peripheral blood. The TCR originated in a middle-aged man who had recovered from COVID-19. This chain links TRBV13 with TRBJ2-7, with 14 bases aligning to TRBD2. This CDR3 reads CASSFGLAGGQGLYEQYF. The DNA for the CDR3 is TGTGCCAGCAGCTTTGGACTAGCGGGAGGCCAGGGCCTCTACGAGCAGTACTTC.